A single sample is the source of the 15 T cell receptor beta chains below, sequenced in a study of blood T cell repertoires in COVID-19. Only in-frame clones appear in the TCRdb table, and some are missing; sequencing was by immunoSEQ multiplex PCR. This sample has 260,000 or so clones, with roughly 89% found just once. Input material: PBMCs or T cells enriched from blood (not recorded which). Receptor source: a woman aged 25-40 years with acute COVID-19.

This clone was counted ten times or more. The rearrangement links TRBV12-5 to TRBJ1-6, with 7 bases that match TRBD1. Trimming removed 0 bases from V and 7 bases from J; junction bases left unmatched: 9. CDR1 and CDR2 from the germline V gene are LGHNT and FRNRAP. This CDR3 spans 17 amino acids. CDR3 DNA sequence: TGTGCTAGTGGTTTGGTACTTGAGGGGGCAGGAAATTCACCCCTCCACTTT. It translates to CASGLVLEGAGNSPLHF.

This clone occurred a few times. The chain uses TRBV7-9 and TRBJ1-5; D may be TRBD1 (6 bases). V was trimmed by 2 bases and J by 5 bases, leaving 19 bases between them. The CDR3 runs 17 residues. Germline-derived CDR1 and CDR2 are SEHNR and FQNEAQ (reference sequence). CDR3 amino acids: CASSLSVDSGFHQPQHF. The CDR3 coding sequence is TGTGCCAGCAGCTTAAGCGTGGACAGCGGATTCCATCAGCCCCAGCATTTT.

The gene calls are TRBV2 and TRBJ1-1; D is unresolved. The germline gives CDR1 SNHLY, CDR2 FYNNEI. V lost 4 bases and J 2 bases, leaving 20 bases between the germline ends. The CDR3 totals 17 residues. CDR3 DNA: TGTGCCAGCAGTGTGGCGTTGGTGGGCAGGCCAAACACTGAAGCTTTCTTT. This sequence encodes CASSVALVGRPNTEAFF.

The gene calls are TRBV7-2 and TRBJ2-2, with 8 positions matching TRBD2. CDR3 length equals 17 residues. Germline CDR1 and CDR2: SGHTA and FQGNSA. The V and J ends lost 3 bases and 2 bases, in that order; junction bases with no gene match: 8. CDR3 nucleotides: TGTGCCAGCAGCTTGGGTGGAGCGGGAGAAAACACCGGGGAGCTGTTTTTT. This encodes CASSLGGAGENTGELFF.

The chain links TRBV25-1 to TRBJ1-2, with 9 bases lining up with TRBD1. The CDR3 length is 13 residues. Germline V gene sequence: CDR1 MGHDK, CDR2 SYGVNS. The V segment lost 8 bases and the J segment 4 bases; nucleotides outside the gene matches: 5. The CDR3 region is CASSRDRAYGYTF. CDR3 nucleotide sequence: TGTGCCAGCTCCCGGGACAGGGCCTATGGCTACACCTTC.

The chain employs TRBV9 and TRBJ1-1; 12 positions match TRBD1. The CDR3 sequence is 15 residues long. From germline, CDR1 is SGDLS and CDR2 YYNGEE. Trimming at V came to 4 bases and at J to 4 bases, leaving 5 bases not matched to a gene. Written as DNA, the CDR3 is TGTGCCAGCAGCCCGGGACAGGGGGCCGGCACTGAAGCTTTCTTT. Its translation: CASSPGQGAGTEAFF.

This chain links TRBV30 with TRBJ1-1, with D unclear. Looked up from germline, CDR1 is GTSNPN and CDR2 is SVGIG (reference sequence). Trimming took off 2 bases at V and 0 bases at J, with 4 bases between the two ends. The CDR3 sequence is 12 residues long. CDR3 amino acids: CAWSLMNTEAFF. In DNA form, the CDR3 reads TGTGCCTGGAGTTTAATGAACACTGAAGCTTTCTTT. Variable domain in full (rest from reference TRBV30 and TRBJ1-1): SQTIHQWPATLVQPVGSPLSLECTVEGTSNPNLYWYRQAAGRGLQLLFYSVGIGQISSEVPQNLSASRPQDRQFILSSKKLLLSDSGFYLCAWSLMNTEAFFGQGTRLTVV.

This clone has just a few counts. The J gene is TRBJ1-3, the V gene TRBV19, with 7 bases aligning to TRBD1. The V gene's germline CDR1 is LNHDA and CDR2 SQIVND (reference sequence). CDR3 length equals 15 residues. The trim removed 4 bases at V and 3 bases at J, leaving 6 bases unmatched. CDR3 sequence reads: CASSTRDRVGNTIYF. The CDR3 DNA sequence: TGTGCCAGTAGTACCCGCGACAGGGTTGGAAACACCATATATTTT.

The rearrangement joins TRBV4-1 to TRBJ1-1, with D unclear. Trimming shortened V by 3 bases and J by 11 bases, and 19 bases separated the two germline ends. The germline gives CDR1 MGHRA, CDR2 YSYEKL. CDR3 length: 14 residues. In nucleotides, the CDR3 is TGCGCCAGCAGCCATCTCTCGAGAGGGCAGTTCGCTTTCTTT. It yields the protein CASSHLSRGQFAFF.

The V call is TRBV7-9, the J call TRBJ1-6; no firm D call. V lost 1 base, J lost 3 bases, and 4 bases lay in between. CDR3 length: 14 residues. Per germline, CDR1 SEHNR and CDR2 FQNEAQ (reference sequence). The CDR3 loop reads CASSLDGYNSPLHF. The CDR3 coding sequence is TGTGCCAGCAGCTTAGACGGCTATAATTCACCCCTCCACTTT.

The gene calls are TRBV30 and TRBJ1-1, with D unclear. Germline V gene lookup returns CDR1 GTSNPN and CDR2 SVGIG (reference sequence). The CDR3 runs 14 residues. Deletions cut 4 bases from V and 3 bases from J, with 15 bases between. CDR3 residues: CAWIARVGYTEAFF. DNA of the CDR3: TGTGCCTGGATCGCGAGGGTGGGGTACACTGAAGCTTTCTTT.

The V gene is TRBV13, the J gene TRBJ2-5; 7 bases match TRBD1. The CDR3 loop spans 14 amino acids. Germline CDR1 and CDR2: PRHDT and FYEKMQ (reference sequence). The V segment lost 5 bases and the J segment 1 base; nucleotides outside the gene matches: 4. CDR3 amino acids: CASSPRDSQETQYF. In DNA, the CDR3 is TGTGCCAGCAGCCCCCGGGACAGCCAAGAGACCCAGTACTTC.

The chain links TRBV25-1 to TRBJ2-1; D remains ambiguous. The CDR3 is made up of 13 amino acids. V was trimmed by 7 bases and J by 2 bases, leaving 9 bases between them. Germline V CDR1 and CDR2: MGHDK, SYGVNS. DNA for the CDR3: TGTGCCAGCACTAGAGAGGCCTACAATGAGCAGTTCTTC. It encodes CASTREAYNEQFF.

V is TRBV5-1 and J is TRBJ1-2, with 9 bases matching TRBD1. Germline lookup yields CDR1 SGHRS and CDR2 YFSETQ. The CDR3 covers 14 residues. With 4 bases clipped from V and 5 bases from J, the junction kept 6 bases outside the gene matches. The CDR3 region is CASSQTGGHYGYTF. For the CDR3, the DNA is TGCGCCAGCAGCCAGACAGGGGGACATTATGGCTACACCTTC. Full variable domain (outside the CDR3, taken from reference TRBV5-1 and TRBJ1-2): KAGVTQTPRYLIKTRGQQVTLSCSPISGHRSVSWYQQTPGQGLQFLFEYFSETQRNKGNFPGRFSGRQFSNSRSEMNVSTLELGDSALYLCASSQTGGHYGYTFGSGTRLTVV.

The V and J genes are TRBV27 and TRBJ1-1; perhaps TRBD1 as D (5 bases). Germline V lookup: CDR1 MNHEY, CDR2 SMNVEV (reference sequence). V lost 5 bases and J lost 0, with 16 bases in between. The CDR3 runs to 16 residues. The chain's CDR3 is CASSLNGGLLNTEAFF. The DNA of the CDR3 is TGTGCCAGCAGTCTGAACGGGGGACTGCTGAACACTGAAGCTTTCTTT.